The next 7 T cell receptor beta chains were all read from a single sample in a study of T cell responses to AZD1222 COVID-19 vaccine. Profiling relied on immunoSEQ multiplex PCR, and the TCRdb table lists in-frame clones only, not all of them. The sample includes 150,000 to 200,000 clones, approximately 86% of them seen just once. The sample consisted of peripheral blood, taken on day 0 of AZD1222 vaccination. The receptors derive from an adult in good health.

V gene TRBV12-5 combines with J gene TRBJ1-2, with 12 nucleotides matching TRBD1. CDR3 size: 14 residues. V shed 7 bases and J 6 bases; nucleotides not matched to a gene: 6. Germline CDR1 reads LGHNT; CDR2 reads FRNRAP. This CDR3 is CASAGDRGRDGYTF. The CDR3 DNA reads TGTGCTAGTGCGGGGGACAGGGGGCGGGATGGCTACACCTTC.

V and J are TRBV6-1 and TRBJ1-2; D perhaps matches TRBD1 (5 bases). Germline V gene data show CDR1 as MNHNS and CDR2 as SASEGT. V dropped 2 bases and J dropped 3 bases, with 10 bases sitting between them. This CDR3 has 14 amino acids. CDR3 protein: CASSERRGDYGYTF. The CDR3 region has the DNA TGTGCCAGCAGTGAACGGAGGGGCGACTATGGCTACACCTTC.

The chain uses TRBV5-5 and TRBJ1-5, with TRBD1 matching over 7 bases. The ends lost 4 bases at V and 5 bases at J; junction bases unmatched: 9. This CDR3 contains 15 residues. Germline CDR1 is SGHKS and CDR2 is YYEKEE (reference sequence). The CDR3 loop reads CASSLGTALDQPQHF. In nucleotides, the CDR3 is TGTGCCAGCAGCCTGGGGACAGCCCTCGATCAGCCCCAGCATTTT.

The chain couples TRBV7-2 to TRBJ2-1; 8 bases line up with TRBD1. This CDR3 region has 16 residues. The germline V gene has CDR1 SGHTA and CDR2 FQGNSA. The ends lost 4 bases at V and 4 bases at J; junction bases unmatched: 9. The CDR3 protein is CASSSSVGQGYNEQFF. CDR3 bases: TGTGCCAGCAGCTCTAGCGTAGGACAGGGTTACAATGAGCAGTTCTTC. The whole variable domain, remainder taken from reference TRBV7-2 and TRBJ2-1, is GAGVSQSPSNKVTEKGKDVELRCDPISGHTALYWYRQSLGQGLEFLIYFQGNSAPDKSGLPSDRFSAERTGGSVSTLTIQRTQQEDSAVYLCASSSSVGQGYNEQFFGPGTRLTVL.

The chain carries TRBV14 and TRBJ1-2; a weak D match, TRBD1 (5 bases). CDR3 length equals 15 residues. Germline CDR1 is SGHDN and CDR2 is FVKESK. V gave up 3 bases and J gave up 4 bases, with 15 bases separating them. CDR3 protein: CASSQWQGSGYGYTF. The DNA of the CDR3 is TGTGCCAGCAGCCAGTGGCAGGGATCAGGCTATGGCTACACCTTC.

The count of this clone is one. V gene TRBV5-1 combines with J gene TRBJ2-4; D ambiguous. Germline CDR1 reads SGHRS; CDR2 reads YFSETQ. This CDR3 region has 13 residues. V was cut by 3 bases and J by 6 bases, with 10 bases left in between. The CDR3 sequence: CASSSTDVNIQYF. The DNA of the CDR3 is TGCGCCAGCAGCTCCACCGACGTAAACATTCAGTACTTC. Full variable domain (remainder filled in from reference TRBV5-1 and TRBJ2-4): KAGVTQTPRYLIKTRGQQVTLSCSPISGHRSVSWYQQTPGQGLQFLFEYFSETQRNKGNFPGRFSGRQFSNSRSEMNVSTLELGDSALYLCASSSTDVNIQYFGAGTRLSVL.

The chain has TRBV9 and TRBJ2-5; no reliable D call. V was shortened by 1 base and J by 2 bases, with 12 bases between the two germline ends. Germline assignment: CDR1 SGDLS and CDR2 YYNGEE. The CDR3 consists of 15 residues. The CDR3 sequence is CASSVQGSIQETQYF. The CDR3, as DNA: TGTGCCAGCAGCGTACAAGGTTCGATACAAGAGACCCAGTACTTC.